This is a list of T cell receptor beta chains from one sample in a study of blood T cell repertoires in COVID-19. TCRdb keeps only in-frame clones here, not all; method: immunoSEQ multiplex PCR. The table has about 220,000 clones, approximately 86% seen once; the top ten hold 3% to 3.5%. The sequenced material came from peripheral blood. The receptors originated from a woman in her twenties or thirties who had recovered from COVID-19. Each CDR3 is given with its conserved first and last residue. Fields, in order: clone size, J gene, V gene, D gene, CDR3 DNA, CDR3 protein. D genes are given only for firm matches. Part of the rows lack a size; the others show once, few, many or a class for expanded clones.

clone_size: .
j_call: TRBJ1-1
v_call: TRBV9
d_call: .
cdr3_nt: TGTGCCAGCAGCGACGGCACTGAAGCTTTCTTT
cdr3_aa: CASSDGTEAFF

clone_size: once
j_call: TRBJ2-1
v_call: TRBV5-6
d_call: .
cdr3_nt: TGTGCCAGCAGCCTTTCAGGAGAGCAGTTCTTC
cdr3_aa: CASSLSGEQFF

clone_size: .
j_call: TRBJ2-2
v_call: TRBV10-1
d_call: .
cdr3_nt: TGCGCCAGCAGCGAGGGGGGCAGGGGGGCCGGGGAGCTGTTTTTT
cdr3_aa: CASSEGGRGAGELFF

clone_size: .
j_call: TRBJ1-1
v_call: TRBV6-1
d_call: .
cdr3_nt: TGTGCCAGCAGTGAAGAAGTCGTGGGGGCGAGAACTGAAGCTTTCTTT
cdr3_aa: CASSEEVVGARTEAFF

clone_size: .
j_call: TRBJ2-1
v_call: TRBV7-3
d_call: TRBD2
cdr3_nt: TGTGCCAGCAGCCAGGAGAGCGGGGGGTACAATGAGCAGTTCTTC
cdr3_aa: CASSQESGGYNEQFF

clone_size: .
j_call: TRBJ1-1
v_call: TRBV6-5
d_call: .
cdr3_nt: TGTGCCAGCAGGGACGGAGGAGAAGCTTTCTTT
cdr3_aa: CASRDGGEAFF

clone_size: .
j_call: TRBJ1-1
v_call: TRBV27
d_call: TRBD1
cdr3_nt: TGTGCCAGCATCGGGACAGAGAGCACTGAAGCTTTCTTT
cdr3_aa: CASIGTESTEAFF

clone_size: .
j_call: TRBJ2-2
v_call: TRBV13
d_call: .
cdr3_nt: TGTGCCAGCAGCTTAAGGGGCAGCAAGTCTCCAACCGGGGAGCTGTTTTTT
cdr3_aa: CASSLRGSKSPTGELFF

clone_size: .
j_call: TRBJ1-1
v_call: TRBV10-2
d_call: TRBD1
cdr3_nt: TGCGCCAGCAGTGAGTCCCTCCTTACAGGGGCCCCTGAAGCTTTCTTT
cdr3_aa: CASSESLLTGAPEAFF

clone_size: .
j_call: TRBJ2-3
v_call: TRBV10-2
d_call: TRBD2
cdr3_nt: TGCGCCAGCAGTGAGAATGGCGGGGGGACTAGCACAGATACGCAGTATTTT
cdr3_aa: CASSENGGGTSTDTQYF

clone_size: .
j_call: TRBJ2-3
v_call: TRBV7-7
d_call: TRBD2
cdr3_nt: TGTGCCAGTCCATGGACCGGGACTAGCGGGGGCCTAACCCCCACAGATACGCAGTATTTT
cdr3_aa: CASPWTGTSGGLTPTDTQYF

clone_size: .
j_call: TRBJ1-1
v_call: TRBV7-2
d_call: .
cdr3_nt: TGTGCCAGCAGCTTAGTGGGACGGGGGGTCACCACTGAAGCTTTCTTT
cdr3_aa: CASSLVGRGVTTEAFF

clone_size: .
j_call: TRBJ2-1
v_call: TRBV30
d_call: TRBD1
cdr3_nt: TGTGCCTGGAGTGTAGGGACAGGTTCGGGCAATGAGCAGTTCTTC
cdr3_aa: CAWSVGTGSGNEQFF

clone_size: .
j_call: TRBJ2-5
v_call: TRBV7-2
d_call: TRBD2
cdr3_nt: TGTGCCAGCAGCTTAGGGGTGGCGGGGGGGCGCTCAGGAGAGACCCAGTACTTC
cdr3_aa: CASSLGVAGGRSGETQYF

clone_size: .
j_call: TRBJ2-5
v_call: TRBV19
d_call: TRBD2
cdr3_nt: TGTGCCAGTTCAACCACTCTAGCGGGGAACCAAGAGACCCAGTACTTC
cdr3_aa: CASSTTLAGNQETQYF

clone_size: .
j_call: TRBJ2-1
v_call: TRBV2
d_call: TRBD2
cdr3_nt: TGTGCCAGCTGGGGGAGAGAGCGGGGGTCCTACAATGAGCAGTTCTTC
cdr3_aa: CASWGRERGSYNEQFF

clone_size: .
j_call: TRBJ2-1
v_call: TRBV5-1
d_call: TRBD2
cdr3_nt: TGCGCCAGCAGCTCCGGACTAGTCGCTTACAATGAGCAGTTCTTC
cdr3_aa: CASSSGLVAYNEQFF

clone_size: few
j_call: TRBJ1-2
v_call: TRBV4-3
d_call: .
cdr3_nt: TGCGCCAGCAGCCAAGATACGAAGGGGACAAGGGGCTACACCTTC
cdr3_aa: CASSQDTKGTRGYTF

clone_size: .
j_call: TRBJ2-2
v_call: TRBV9
d_call: .
cdr3_nt: TGTGCCAGCACCCCCGGGGGTTCGAACACCGGGGAGCTGTTTTTT
cdr3_aa: CASTPGGSNTGELFF

clone_size: .
j_call: TRBJ2-1
v_call: TRBV18
d_call: .
cdr3_nt: TGTGCCAGCTCACCATACTGGGAGAATGAGCAGTTCTTC
cdr3_aa: CASSPYWENEQFF

clone_size: .
j_call: TRBJ2-1
v_call: TRBV7-6
d_call: TRBD1
cdr3_nt: TGTGCCAGCACCAGGAAAACCGGGACAGGCTACTACAATGAGCAGTTCTTC
cdr3_aa: CASTRKTGTGYYNEQFF

clone_size: .
j_call: TRBJ2-7
v_call: TRBV27
d_call: TRBD2
cdr3_nt: TGTGCCAGCACCTCCTGGGGGGGAGAGCAGTACTTC
cdr3_aa: CASTSWGGEQYF

clone_size: .
j_call: TRBJ2-5
v_call: TRBV6-4
d_call: TRBD2
cdr3_nt: TGTGCCAGCAGTAGGAGGGCCAGCGGGGAAGAGACCCAGTACTTC
cdr3_aa: CASSRRASGEETQYF

clone_size: .
j_call: TRBJ2-2
v_call: TRBV6-6
d_call: .
cdr3_nt: TGTGCCAGCAGTTACCCTCGGGATGGCGGGGAGCTGTTTTTT
cdr3_aa: CASSYPRDGGELFF

clone_size: .
j_call: TRBJ2-2
v_call: TRBV19
d_call: .
cdr3_nt: TGTGCCAGTACGGGACTGAACGCGAACACCGGGGAGCTGTTTTTT
cdr3_aa: CASTGLNANTGELFF

clone_size: .
j_call: TRBJ1-2
v_call: TRBV19
d_call: .
cdr3_nt: TGTGCCAGCGCACTGGGCGGCGGCAGGGGCTATGGCTACACCTTC
cdr3_aa: CASALGGGRGYGYTF

clone_size: few
j_call: TRBJ1-5
v_call: TRBV6-5
d_call: TRBD1
cdr3_nt: TGTGCCAGCAGCCGGGACAGAGTAAATCAGCCCCAGCATTTT
cdr3_aa: CASSRDRVNQPQHF

clone_size: few
j_call: TRBJ2-4
v_call: TRBV7-2
d_call: .
cdr3_nt: TGTGCCAGCAGCTTAGGGGCTCGTTCGGACATTCAGTACTTC
cdr3_aa: CASSLGARSDIQYF